The rows below give T cell receptor beta chains drawn from one sample of a study of CD8 T cells in ankylosing spondylitis. TCRdb analysed the 5' RACE reads with MiXCR anew, one entry per CDR3 protein. The sample carries 350,000 to 450,000 distinct CDR3 sequences, 20% to 25% recorded once. Sequences were obtained from blood, either unsorted or a sorted T cell fraction (not recorded which). Receptor source: a male donor with ankylosing spondylitis or in good health (not recorded which). Both conserved end residues are part of each CDR3. The order of the fields is CDR3 protein, CDR3 DNA, V gene, clone size, D gene, J gene. D genes are given only for firm matches. Only some rows state a clone size, as once, few, many or a class for expanded clones.

CDR3 protein: CASSLGPHTHNEQFF
CDR3 DNA: TGTGCCAGTAGTTTGGGTCCCCACACACACAATGAGCAGTTCTTC
V gene: TRBV19
clone size: few
D gene: -
J gene: TRBJ2-1

CDR3 protein: CASSQDTAGGETQYF
CDR3 DNA: TGTGCCAGCAGCCAAGATACAGCAGGGGGGGAGACCCAGTACTTC
V gene: TRBV3-1
clone size: -
D gene: -
J gene: TRBJ2-5

CDR3 protein: CASSLVVTSGGIDTQYF
CDR3 DNA: TGTGCCAGCAGCTTAGTTGTGACTAGCGGGGGTATAGATACGCAGTATTTT
V gene: TRBV7-6
clone size: -
D gene: TRBD2
J gene: TRBJ2-3

CDR3 protein: CASSPLESTDTQYF
CDR3 DNA: TGTGCCAGCAGCCCCCTCGAAAGCACAGATACGCAGTATTTT
V gene: TRBV3-1
clone size: few
D gene: -
J gene: TRBJ2-3

CDR3 protein: CASSTGQLSYNEQFF
CDR3 DNA: TGTGCCAGCAGCACGGGACAGTTATCCTACAATGAGCAGTTCTTC
V gene: TRBV9
clone size: few
D gene: TRBD1
J gene: TRBJ2-1

CDR3 protein: CASSFGGGTGPYF
CDR3 DNA: -
V gene: TRBV5-4
clone size: -
D gene: -
J gene: TRBJ2-3

CDR3 protein: CASSEGRGGETQYF
CDR3 DNA: TGTGCCAGCAGTGAAGGCCGGGGAGGAGAGACCCAGTACTTC
V gene: TRBV6-1
clone size: few
D gene: -
J gene: TRBJ2-5

CDR3 protein: CASRHRGYEQYF
CDR3 DNA: TGTGCCAGCAGACACAGGGGTTACGAGCAGTACTTC
V gene: TRBV28
clone size: -
D gene: TRBD1
J gene: TRBJ2-7

CDR3 protein: CASSPPVGGLTEAFF
CDR3 DNA: TGTGCCAGCAGCCCTCCCGTTGGGGGGCTAACTGAAGCTTTCTTT
V gene: TRBV6-1
clone size: few
D gene: -
J gene: TRBJ1-1

CDR3 protein: CASSQDTTVSSYNEQFF
CDR3 DNA: TGTGCCAGCAGCCAAGACACGACGGTAAGCTCCTACAATGAGCAGTTCTTC
V gene: TRBV3-1
clone size: -
D gene: -
J gene: TRBJ2-1

CDR3 protein: CASRRSGSLDSFRRTQYF
CDR3 DNA: TGTGCCAGCAGGAGATCAGGGTCCCTGGACTCTTTCCGGCGGACCCAGTACTTC
V gene: TRBV2
clone size: -
D gene: -
J gene: TRBJ2-5

CDR3 protein: CARRRPEENEQFF
CDR3 DNA: TGTGCCAGGCGACGGCCCGAGGAGAATGAGCAGTTCTTC
V gene: TRBV19
clone size: -
D gene: -
J gene: TRBJ2-1

CDR3 protein: CASSLRQGADEQYF
CDR3 DNA: TGCGCCAGCAGCTTGAGGCAGGGGGCAGACGAGCAGTACTTC
V gene: TRBV5-1
clone size: few
D gene: TRBD1
J gene: TRBJ2-7

CDR3 protein: CASSPPGTLNTGELFF
CDR3 DNA: TGTGCCAGCAGCCCCCCCGGGACGCTGAACACCGGGGAGCTGTTTTTT
V gene: TRBV9
clone size: few
D gene: -
J gene: TRBJ2-2

CDR3 protein: CASSLRGGPGELFF
CDR3 DNA: TGTGCCAGCAGCCTTAGGGGGGGCCCCGGGGAGCTGTTTTTT
V gene: TRBV12-3/TRBV12-4
clone size: -
D gene: -
J gene: TRBJ2-2

CDR3 protein: CASPINLAGVPNEQFF
CDR3 DNA: TGTGCCAGCCCGATCAATTTAGCGGGTGTCCCCAATGAGCAGTTCTTC
V gene: TRBV12-3/TRBV12-4
clone size: few
D gene: TRBD2
J gene: TRBJ2-1

CDR3 protein: CSVEVLGGSYNEQFF
CDR3 DNA: TGCAGCGTTGAAGTTCTGGGGGGCTCCTACAATGAGCAGTTCTTC
V gene: TRBV29-1
clone size: few
D gene: -
J gene: TRBJ2-1

CDR3 protein: CASSIPQGAQYF
CDR3 DNA: TGTGCCAGTAGTATACCCCAGGGTGCGCAGTATTTT
V gene: TRBV19
clone size: few
D gene: -
J gene: TRBJ2-3

CDR3 protein: CATQSTPSSYNEQFF
CDR3 DNA: TGCGCCACCCAATCGACACCAAGCTCCTACAATGAGCAGTTCTTC
V gene: TRBV5-1
clone size: -
D gene: -
J gene: TRBJ2-1

CDR3 protein: CSAREGPSNQPQHF
CDR3 DNA: TGCAGTGCTAGAGAGGGACCTAGCAATCAGCCCCAGCATTTT
V gene: TRBV20-1
clone size: few
D gene: -
J gene: TRBJ1-5

CDR3 protein: CASSFPGSTEAFF
CDR3 DNA: TGTGCCAGCAGCTTCCCGGGAAGCACTGAAGCTTTCTTT
V gene: TRBV7-9
clone size: -
D gene: -
J gene: TRBJ1-1

CDR3 protein: CASSFGTDISYEQYF
CDR3 DNA: TGTGCCAGCAGTTTCGGGACAGATATTTCCTACGAGCAGTACTTC
V gene: TRBV12-3/TRBV12-4
clone size: few
D gene: TRBD1
J gene: TRBJ2-7

CDR3 protein: CASSQVLGLAGDYEQYF
CDR3 DNA: TGCGCCAGCAGCCAAGTACTGGGACTAGCGGGGGACTACGAGCAGTACTTC
V gene: TRBV4-1
clone size: few
D gene: TRBD2
J gene: TRBJ2-7

CDR3 protein: CASSLDQGRENIQYF
CDR3 DNA: TGTGCCAGCAGCTTGGATCAGGGGAGGGAAAACATTCAGTACTTC
V gene: TRBV5-6
clone size: few
D gene: -
J gene: TRBJ2-4

CDR3 protein: CASRVPKGAPNTGELFF
CDR3 DNA: TGTGCCAGCAGGGTCCCTAAGGGGGCGCCGAACACCGGGGAGCTGTTTTTT
V gene: TRBV9
clone size: -
D gene: TRBD1
J gene: TRBJ2-2

CDR3 protein: CASSFIRAAEAFF
CDR3 DNA: TGTGCCAGCAGCTTCATTAGGGCGGCGGAAGCTTTCTTT
V gene: TRBV5-6
clone size: -
D gene: -
J gene: TRBJ1-1

CDR3 protein: CASTEPTSGGFEQYF
CDR3 DNA: TGTGCCAGCACCGAACCGACTAGCGGGGGGTTCGAGCAGTACTTC
V gene: TRBV6-1
clone size: -
D gene: TRBD2
J gene: TRBJ2-7

CDR3 protein: CASGKLAGENSGANVLTF
CDR3 DNA: TGTGCCAGCGGGAAGCTAGCGGGGGAAAACTCTGGGGCCAACGTCCTGACTTTC
V gene: TRBV27
clone size: -
D gene: TRBD2
J gene: TRBJ2-6

CDR3 protein: CATERQLYGYTF
CDR3 DNA: TGTGCCACCGAGAGACAACTCTATGGCTACACCTTC
V gene: TRBV27
clone size: few
D gene: -
J gene: TRBJ1-2

CDR3 protein: CASSLDTSPTLDTQYF
CDR3 DNA: TGTGCCAGCAGTTTGGACACCTCGCCGACTTTAGATACGCAGTATTTT
V gene: TRBV12-3/TRBV12-4
clone size: many
D gene: -
J gene: TRBJ2-3

CDR3 protein: CASSLAENTEAFF
CDR3 DNA: TGTGCCAGCAGTTTAGCAGAGAACACTGAAGCTTTCTTT
V gene: TRBV12-3/TRBV12-4
clone size: many
D gene: -
J gene: TRBJ1-1

CDR3 protein: CATSREQGWSTGELFF
CDR3 DNA: TGTGCCACCAGCAGAGAGCAGGGTTGGAGCACCGGGGAGCTGTTTTTT
V gene: TRBV15
clone size: -
D gene: -
J gene: TRBJ2-2

CDR3 protein: CSVEYSGGYNEQFF
CDR3 DNA: TGCAGCGTTGAATACAGCGGGGGTTACAATGAGCAGTTCTTC
V gene: TRBV29-1
clone size: few
D gene: TRBD2
J gene: TRBJ2-1

CDR3 protein: CASSGTSGGSYNEQFF
CDR3 DNA: TGCGCCAGCAGCGGGACTAGCGGGGGCTCCTACAATGAGCAGTTCTTC
V gene: TRBV5-1
clone size: many
D gene: TRBD2
J gene: TRBJ2-1

CDR3 protein: CASSLVLLFPGGNEQYF
CDR3 DNA: TGTGCCAGCAGCTTGGTCTTACTCTTCCCGGGGGGTAACGAGCAGTACTTC
V gene: TRBV5-5
clone size: -
D gene: TRBD2
J gene: TRBJ2-7

CDR3 protein: CASSHQGLGSTDTQYF
CDR3 DNA: TGTGCCAGCAGCCATCAGGGCCTGGGAAGCACAGATACGCAGTATTTT
V gene: TRBV3-1
clone size: few
D gene: -
J gene: TRBJ2-3

CDR3 protein: CASSLGGSGYTDTQYF
CDR3 DNA: TGTGCCAGCAGTCTCGGAGGTAGCGGGTACACAGATACGCAGTATTTT
V gene: TRBV12-3/TRBV12-4
clone size: -
D gene: TRBD2
J gene: TRBJ2-3

CDR3 protein: CASSSWTGTSTDTQYF
CDR3 DNA: TGCGCCAGCAGCAGCTGGACAGGCACTAGCACAGATACGCAGTATTTT
V gene: TRBV5-1
clone size: -
D gene: TRBD1
J gene: TRBJ2-3

CDR3 protein: CASSQTGLTDTQYF
CDR3 DNA: TGCGCCAGCAGCCAAACCGGACTGACAGATACGCAGTATTTT
V gene: TRBV4-1
clone size: few
D gene: -
J gene: TRBJ2-3

CDR3 protein: CASSFLNGTGRNTEAFF
CDR3 DNA: TGTGCCAGCAGCTTCTTAAACGGGACAGGGAGAAACACTGAAGCTTTCTTT
V gene: TRBV7-9
clone size: -
D gene: TRBD1
J gene: TRBJ1-1

CDR3 protein: CASTTVAGSSNEQFF
CDR3 DNA: TGTGCCAGCACTACGGTCGCGGGGAGCAGCAATGAGCAGTTCTTC
V gene: TRBV9
clone size: -
D gene: -
J gene: TRBJ2-1

CDR3 protein: CASSLKPDNEQFF
CDR3 DNA: TGTGCCAGCAGCCTCAAGCCCGACAATGAGCAGTTCTTC
V gene: TRBV7-7
clone size: -
D gene: -
J gene: TRBJ2-1

CDR3 protein: CASSPGDIGQPQHF
CDR3 DNA: TGTGCCAGCAGCCCCGGGGACATTGGTCAGCCCCAGCATTTT
V gene: TRBV12-3/TRBV12-4
clone size: -
D gene: -
J gene: TRBJ1-5

CDR3 protein: CSAPPRGFMNTEAFF
CDR3 DNA: TGCAGTGCCCCTCCCCGAGGGTTCATGAACACTGAAGCTTTCTTT
V gene: TRBV20-1
clone size: -
D gene: -
J gene: TRBJ1-1

CDR3 protein: CASSPRTGTDTQYF
CDR3 DNA: TGTGCCAGCAGCCCCAGGACAGGCACAGATACGCAGTATTTT
V gene: TRBV3-1
clone size: -
D gene: -
J gene: TRBJ2-3